This passage covers 18 T cell receptor beta chains from one sample sequenced in a study of T cells in narcolepsy. Clones were sequenced by immunoSEQ multiplex PCR, and TCRdb holds only the in-frame ones, with some missing. This sample has 25,000 to 30,000 clones, with 75% to 80% found just once. What was sequenced was CD45RA- memory CD4+ T cells from PBMCs. The receptors come from a human donor with narcolepsy.

J is TRBJ2-5 and V is TRBV5-8; D may be TRBD1 (6 bases). Germline-derived CDR1 and CDR2 are SGHTS and YDEGEE. The CDR3 is made up of 16 amino acids. V was pared by 4 bases and J by 1 base, with 17 bases between. The CDR3 nucleotides are TGTGCCAGCAGCCGTACAGGGAGTGGGGGCCAAGAGACCCAGTACTTC. Protein: CASSRTGSGGQETQYF. The entire variable domain, with the rest obtained from reference TRBV5-8 and TRBJ2-5, is as follows: EAGVTQSPTHLIKTRGQQATLRCSPISGHTSVYWYQQALGLGLQFLLWYDEGEERNRGNFPPRFSGRQFPNYSSELNVNALELEDSALYLCASSRTGSGGQETQYFGPGTRLLVL.

V and J are TRBV21-1 and TRBJ1-1; TRBD1 is taken as the D call from the table, unchecked against the DNA. TRBV21-1 counts as a pseudogene. This CDR3 contains 16 residues. The CDR3 sequence is CASSKVAGGRWAEAFF. The CDR3 bases are TGTGCCAGCAGCAAAGTGGCAGGGGGCAGGTGGGCTGAAGCTTTCTTT.

The sample holds a few counts of this clone. This CDR3 reads CASSLDLLAEQYF. In DNA, the CDR3 is TGTGCCAGCAGCTTAGATCTCCTGGCCGAGCAGTACTTC. The rearrangement links TRBV11-2 to TRBJ2-7; unclear D gene. The germline V gene has CDR1 SGHAT and CDR2 FQNNGV. V lost 0 bases and J 6 bases, leaving 9 bases between the germline ends. The CDR3 has 13 residues.

This clone was observed a few times. CDR3 nucleotides: TGTGCCAGCAGCTTAGAGGGGGGGCCGATCAATGAGCAGTTCTTC. As protein: CASSLEGGPINEQFF. This chain links TRBV9 with TRBJ2-1; TRBD2 is a possible D gene (7 bases). Trimming shortened V by 4 bases and J by 6 bases, and 17 bases separated the two germline ends. The CDR3 length is 15 residues. Per the germline V gene, CDR1 is SGDLS and CDR2 is YYNGEE.

The chain is built from TRBV5-1 and TRBJ1-2; a weak D match, TRBD1 (5 bases). V gave up 1 base and J gave up 7 bases, with 23 bases separating them. Germline V gene sequence: CDR1 SGHRS, CDR2 YFSETQ. This CDR3 has 17 residues. The CDR3 DNA sequence: TGCGCCAGCAGCTTGAGAACGACAGAAAAGGGAAGGTCTGGCTACACCTTC. Protein: CASSLRTTEKGRSGYTF.

The V call is TRBV4-1, the J call TRBJ1-1, with a possible D match to TRBD1 (5 bases). Trimming took off 0 bases at V and 5 bases at J, with 16 bases between the two ends. The CDR3 contains 16 residues. The germline CDR1 and CDR2 sequences are MGHRA and YSYEKL. CDR3 amino acids: CASSQDKRQGGTEAFF. The CDR3 DNA sequence: TGCGCCAGCAGCCAAGATAAAAGGCAGGGAGGTACTGAAGCTTTCTTT.

This chain links TRBV18 with TRBJ1-1; 7 bases match TRBD1. V was clipped by 6 bases and J by 3 bases; unmatched bases: 4. Germline values: CDR1 KGHSH, CDR2 LQKENI. The CDR3 runs to 13 residues. The CDR3 DNA sequence: TGTGCCAGCTCCCATGGACAGGACACTGAAGCTTTCTTT. It yields the protein CASSHGQDTEAFF.

The J gene is TRBJ1-1, the V gene TRBV14; TRBD1 is a possible D gene (5 bases). Between the trimmed V and J ends, which lost 3 bases and 0 bases, there was a span of 17 bases. Germline CDR1 is SGHDN and CDR2 is FVKESK. The CDR3 totals 17 residues. The CDR3 bases are TGTGCCAGCAGCCACGCGGGGGGGTTATCCATGAACACTGAAGCTTTCTTT. It encodes CASSHAGGLSMNTEAFF.

This clone was observed once. The chain combines TRBV29-1 with TRBJ2-7, with D maybe TRBD2 (5 bases). The germline gives CDR1 SQVTM, CDR2 ANQGSEA. V dropped 2 bases and J dropped 7 bases, with 15 bases sitting between them. The length of the CDR3 is 13 residues. In DNA form, the CDR3 reads TGCAGCGTTGAACGTGCCCGGGAAGGGGAGCAGTACTTC. Its translation: CSVERAREGEQYF.

This chain joins TRBV10-3 and TRBJ2-7; D tentatively reads TRBD1 or TRBD2 (6 bases each). V was pared by 0 bases and J by 4 bases, with 13 bases between. The CDR3 sequence is 15 residues long. CDR1 is ENHRY and CDR2 is SYGVKD in the germline V gene. CDR3 DNA: TGTGCCATCAGTGAGTCGCAGGGGAGGTCTTACGAGCAGTACTTC. Translating gives CAISESQGRSYEQYF.

The chain carries TRBV15 and TRBJ2-1; 9 bases are shared with TRBD2. Germline V gene sequence: CDR1 LNHNV, CDR2 YYDKDF (reference sequence). V lost 1 base to trimming and J lost 3 bases; unmatched junction nucleotides: 7. The CDR3 is 17 amino acids. CDR3 DNA: TGTGCCACCAGCAGAGGGAGTAGCGGGGGAGTCTACAATGAGCAGTTCTTC. Its protein product is CATSRGSSGGVYNEQFF.

The chain is built from TRBV7-2 and TRBJ2-5; D might be TRBD1 or TRBD2, each matching 6 bases. This CDR3 contains 13 residues. CDR1 and CDR2 from the germline V gene are SGHTA and FQGNSA. The germline V and J ends were trimmed by 5 bases and 4 bases, with 11 bases remaining between them. The DNA of the CDR3 is TGTGCCAGCAGCGGGGGGCGGGTAGAGACCCAGTACTTC. It codes for CASSGGRVETQYF. Full variable domain (rest looked up from reference TRBV7-2 and TRBJ2-5): GAGVSQSPSNKVTEKGKDVELRCDPISGHTALYWYRQSLGQGLEFLIYFQGNSAPDKSGLPSDRFSAERTGGSVSTLTIQRTQQEDSAVYLCASSGGRVETQYFGPGTRLLVL.

The chain is built from TRBV18 and TRBJ1-2; 8 nucleotides match TRBD1. CDR1 KGHSH and CDR2 LQKENI come from the germline V gene. The CDR3 is 19 amino acids. J gave up 1 base and V 2 bases, and 15 bases lay outside the gene matches. CDR3 amino acids: CASSPWTGTGRNFNYGYTF. CDR3 nucleotide sequence: TGTGCCAGCTCACCATGGACCGGGACAGGCCGAAACTTTAACTATGGCTACACCTTC.

This clone was seen only a few times. The chain employs TRBV5-1 and TRBJ2-5; 10 positions agree with TRBD2. The CDR3 consists of 13 residues. J was trimmed by 1 base and V by 6 bases; bases with no gene match: 0. Germline CDR1 reads SGHRS; CDR2 reads YFSETQ. As DNA, the CDR3 is TGCGCCAGCACTAGCGGGGGCCAAGAGACCCAGTACTTC. It translates to CASTSGGQETQYF.

The chain carries TRBV2 and TRBJ1-2, with 9 bases aligning to TRBD1. Germline assignment: CDR1 SNHLY and CDR2 FYNNEI. The junction had 12 bases not matched to a gene; V was cut back by 6 bases and J by 4 bases. The CDR3 covers 16 residues. The CDR3 region is CASSLQGQGPFYGYTF. In nucleotides, the CDR3 is TGTGCCAGCAGCCTCCAAGGACAGGGGCCTTTCTATGGCTACACCTTC.

V is TRBV5-8 and J is TRBJ2-1; 9 bases line up with TRBD1. Germline V gene sequence: CDR1 SGHTS, CDR2 YDEGEE. V lost 4 bases to trimming and J lost 4 bases; unmatched junction nucleotides: 6. The CDR3 extends over 15 amino acids. The CDR3 region is CASSLGQGTYNEQFF. CDR3 in DNA: TGTGCCAGCAGCCTAGGACAGGGGACATACAATGAGCAGTTCTTC. The full variable domain, in which reference TRBV5-8 and TRBJ2-1 provide the parts outside the CDR3, is EAGVTQSPTHLIKTRGQQATLRCSPISGHTSVYWYQQALGLGLQFLLWYDEGEERNRGNFPPRFSGRQFPNYSSELNVNALELEDSALYLCASSLGQGTYNEQFFGPGTRLTVL.

This chain links TRBV7-9 with TRBJ1-2; 7 positions agree with TRBD1. The V segment lost 5 bases and the J segment 4 bases; nucleotides outside the gene matches: 10. Germline V gene lookup returns CDR1 SEHNR and CDR2 FQNEAQ (reference sequence). The CDR3 is made up of 15 amino acids. The CDR3 protein is CASSPMGQNIYGYTF. In DNA, the CDR3 is TGTGCCAGCAGCCCAATGGGACAGAACATCTATGGCTACACCTTC. Together with reference TRBV7-9 and TRBJ1-2, the CDR3 gives the full variable domain: DTGVSQNPRHKITKRGQNVTFRCDPISEHNRLYWYRQTLGQGPEFLTYFQNEAQLEKSRLLSDRFSAERPKGSFSTLEIQRTEQGDSAMYLCASSPMGQNIYGYTFGSGTRLTVV.

The chain has TRBV10-3 and TRBJ1-6; no definite D call. Trimming took 4 bases from V and 9 from J, leaving 16 bases between them. The CDR3 is made up of 15 amino acids. Germline CDR1 and CDR2: ENHRY and SYGVKD. The DNA for the CDR3 is TGTGCCATCAGTGCGGTGGCGGGTCAAGGTTCACCCCTCCACTTT. Translated, it gives CAISAVAGQGSPLHF.